These 30 T cell receptor beta chains came from one sample sequenced in a study of T-cell reconstitution after alpha-beta-depleted transplantation in children. Construction of the TCRbeta library involved unique molecular identifiers. TCRdb re-called the PCR reads through MiXCR, storing one row per CDR3 protein. This table holds hundreds of thousands of distinct CDR3 sequences, about 9.2% found once. The sample here was PBMCs from the stem cell graft donor, taken from the stem cell graft. The receptors were gathered from a human donor who donated a stem cell graft to a child with acute lymphoblastic leukemia.

The gene calls are TRBV5-6 and TRBJ2-1, with TRBD1 identical over 10 bases. This CDR3 region has 13 residues. Trimming cost V 3 bases and J 8 bases; bases outside gene matches: 2. CDR1 is SGHDT, CDR2 YYEEEE, per germline. CDR3 in amino acids: CASSSTGGDEQFF. In DNA form, the CDR3 reads TGTGCCAGCAGCTCGACAGGGGGCGATGAGCAGTTCTTC.

The chain combines TRBV5-4 with TRBJ1-1; 8 positions agree with TRBD1. The CDR3 length is 15 residues. Germline V lookup: CDR1 SGHNT, CDR2 YYREEE (reference sequence). With 4 bases clipped from V and 11 bases from J, the junction kept 16 bases outside the gene matches. In DNA, the CDR3 is TGTGCCAGCAGCGACGCAGACAGGGGCGCTACCGGGGCTTTCTTT. Protein sequence: CASSDADRGATGAFF.

This clonotype came up a few times. The chain joins TRBV7-6 to TRBJ2-7; D is undetermined. Trimming left V 5 bases short and J 2 bases short, with 16 bases between. The CDR3 has 15 amino acids. CDR1 is SGHVS, CDR2 FNYEAQ, per germline. CDR3 loop: CASSLAVGVPYEQYF. The CDR3 nucleotides are TGTGCCAGCAGCCTGGCGGTAGGTGTCCCCTACGAGCAGTACTTC.

This clonotype was seen repeatedly, ten times or more. V gene TRBV18 combines with J gene TRBJ2-1, with 7 bases matching TRBD1. CDR1 and CDR2 (germline): KGHSH, LQKENI. The V and J ends lost 5 bases and 10 bases, in that order; junction bases with no gene match: 8. This CDR3 spans 13 amino acids. The CDR3 sequence: CASSEPTGREQFF. CDR3 nucleotide sequence: TGTGCCAGCTCAGAACCGACAGGGCGGGAGCAGTTCTTC.

The chain couples TRBV9 to TRBJ1-3; D unclear. Germline CDR1 reads SGDLS; CDR2 reads YYNGEE. The CDR3 has 16 amino acids. V shed 0 bases and J shed 0 bases, with 10 bases lying between them. CDR3 in amino acids: CASSVDWGNSGNTIYF. As DNA, the CDR3 is TGTGCCAGCAGCGTAGATTGGGGAAACTCTGGAAACACCATATATTTT.

V usage is TRBV4-2 and J usage is TRBJ2-7; D possibly corresponds to TRBD1 (7 bases). The CDR3 runs to 18 residues. V dropped 1 base and J dropped 3 bases, with 22 bases sitting between them. Germline-derived CDR1 and CDR2 are LGHNA and YNFKEQ. The CDR3 loop is CASSQAHTPGGQIYEQYF. The CDR3 coding sequence is TGTGCCAGCAGCCAAGCCCATACCCCCGGGGGACAGATCTACGAGCAGTACTTC.

This clonotype was seen many times. This sequence joins TRBV20-1 and TRBJ1-2, with unresolved D. The V end lost 0 bases, the J end lost 4 bases, and 12 bases lay between the germline ends. The CDR3 is made up of 14 amino acids. CDR1 is DFQATT and CDR2 is SNEGSKA in the germline V gene (reference sequence). Written as DNA, the CDR3 is TGCAGTGCTAGAGATAGGAATTTCTCCTATGGCTACACCTTC. Translated, it gives CSARDRNFSYGYTF.

This clonotype was detected ten times or more. V gene TRBV27 combines with J gene TRBJ2-2, with 8 nucleotides matching TRBD1. The trim removed 2 bases at V and 3 bases at J, leaving 2 bases unmatched. The CDR3 is 15 amino acids. From germline, CDR1 is MNHEY and CDR2 SMNVEV (reference sequence). The CDR3 DNA is TGTGCCAGCAGTTTAGGACAGGGATACACCGGGGAGCTGTTTTTT. This translates into CASSLGQGYTGELFF.

There are a few counts of this clonotype. V and J are TRBV7-2 and TRBJ2-1, with D unclear. V was cut by 0 bases and J by 9 bases, with 6 bases left in between. The CDR3 extends over 12 amino acids. The germline gives CDR1 SGHTA, CDR2 FQGNSA. Written as DNA, the CDR3 is TGTGCCAGCAGCTTAGCTTGGGGTGAGCAGTTCTTC. This encodes CASSLAWGEQFF. The full variable domain, in which reference TRBV7-2 and TRBJ2-1 provide the parts outside the CDR3, is GAGVSQSPSNKVTEKGKDVELRCDPISGHTALYWYRQSLGQGLEFLIYFQGNSAPDKSGLPSDRFSAERTGGSVSTLTIQRTQQEDSAVYLCASSLAWGEQFFGPGTRLTVL.

This clonotype was counted at least ten times. The chain uses TRBV27 and TRBJ2-3; perhaps TRBD1 as D (5 bases). The V end lost 3 bases, the J end lost 2 bases, and 9 bases lay between the germline ends. Germline lookup yields CDR1 MNHEY and CDR2 SMNVEV (reference sequence). This CDR3 comprises 14 residues. The CDR3 sequence: CASSFDSYTDTQYF. DNA for the CDR3: TGTGCCAGCAGTTTTGACAGTTACACAGATACGCAGTATTTT.

This clonotype was counted ten times or more. CDR3 DNA sequence: TGTGCCACCAGTGAAACAGGGAACACTGAAGCTTTCTTT. This translates into CATSETGNTEAFF. This chain links TRBV24-1 with TRBJ1-1; TRBD1 might be the D (5 bases). The length of the CDR3 is 13 residues. Trimming took off 4 bases at V and 1 base at J, with 6 bases between the two ends. Germline CDR1 reads KGHDR; CDR2 reads SFDVKD.

This clonotype showed up just a few times. The CDR3 reads CSARQAYGYTF. The CDR3 DNA is TGCAGTGCTAGACAGGCCTATGGCTACACCTTC. V usage is TRBV20-1 and J usage is TRBJ1-2, with no clear D. The V and J ends lost 2 bases and 4 bases respectively, with 5 bases between them. The germline V gene encodes CDR1 DFQATT and CDR2 SNEGSKA (reference sequence). The CDR3 length is 11 residues.

This clonotype was found many times. The gene calls are TRBV6-2 or TRBV6-3 and TRBJ2-2, with D unresolved. V gave up 0 bases and J gave up 2 bases, with 10 bases separating them. The CDR3 extends over 16 amino acids. Germline CDR1 MNHEY, CDR2 SVGEGT. CDR3 region: CASSYSYGYNTGELFF. For the CDR3, the DNA is TGTGCCAGCAGTTACTCATACGGATATAACACCGGGGAGCTGTTTTTT.

The rearrangement joins TRBV29-1 to TRBJ2-7; either TRBD1 or TRBD2 may fit D (5 bases each). Trimming took 4 bases from V and 3 from J, leaving 16 bases between them. The germline V gene encodes CDR1 SQVTM and CDR2 ANQGSEA. The CDR3 has 14 amino acids. In DNA, the CDR3 is TGCAGCGTTGGAGGGTTGACAGATGTCTACGAGCAGTACTTC. It codes for CSVGGLTDVYEQYF.

The chain links TRBV27 to TRBJ2-2; D is unresolved. V gave up 0 bases and J gave up 6 bases, with 8 bases separating them. The CDR3 is made up of 14 amino acids. Germline lookup yields CDR1 MNHEY and CDR2 SMNVEV (reference sequence). The CDR3 sequence is CASSLSQYSGELFF. The CDR3 coding sequence is TGTGCCAGCAGTTTATCCCAGTACTCCGGGGAGCTGTTTTTT.

This clonotype turned up a few times. The chain carries TRBV6-5 and TRBJ1-1; weak D call: TRBD1 (5 bases). This CDR3 has 14 amino acids. With 0 bases removed from V and 8 bases from J, the gap between germline ends came to 13 bases. Per the germline V gene, CDR1 is MNHEY and CDR2 is SVGAGI. The DNA for the CDR3 is TGTGCCAGCAGTTACTCGAAAGGGGCCGTAGAAGCTTTCTTT. This translates into CASSYSKGAVEAFF.

The chain links TRBV4-2 to TRBJ2-7; D uncertain. Looked up from germline, CDR1 is LGHNA and CDR2 is YNFKEQ. Trimming took off 0 bases at V and 3 bases at J, with 9 bases between the two ends. The length of the CDR3 is 14 residues. CDR3 DNA sequence: TGTGCCAGCAGCCAAGAGGTACAGAACTACGAGCAGTACTTC. Translation: CASSQEVQNYEQYF.

The chain links TRBV5-1 to TRBJ2-1; 10 bases match TRBD1. Losses at the gene ends were 4 bases for V and 2 bases for J; bases not matched to a gene: 3. There are 15 residues in the CDR3. Germline CDR1 SGHRS, CDR2 YFSETQ. The CDR3 DNA is TGCGCCAGCAGCACCGGACAGGGGGCCTACAATGAGCAGTTCTTC. It yields the protein CASSTGQGAYNEQFF.

This clonotype came up many times. The V and J genes are TRBV4-1 and TRBJ2-7; 9 bases agree with TRBD1. Germline CDR1 is MGHRA and CDR2 is YSYEKL. The CDR3 spans 15 residues. After removal of 7 bases from V and 2 bases from J, the junction contained 9 bases not matched to a gene. CDR3 amino acids: CASNSNTGGTYEQYF. In DNA, the CDR3 is TGCGCCAGCAATTCAAACACAGGGGGCACCTACGAGCAGTACTTC.

This clonotype was observed many times. The chain uses TRBV29-1 and TRBJ2-7; D assignment may be TRBD1 or TRBD2 (5 bases each). The CDR3 runs 13 residues. Per germline, CDR1 SQVTM and CDR2 ANQGSEA. V lost 0 bases and J 6 bases, leaving 12 bases between the germline ends. CDR3 DNA sequence: TGCAGCGTTGAAGAAAGCCAGGGAGCCGAGCAGTACTTC. It encodes CSVEESQGAEQYF.

This clonotype has a handful of counts. The V and J genes are TRBV10-3 and TRBJ2-1; D is possibly TRBD1 or TRBD2 (5 bases each). Germline V CDR1 and CDR2: ENHRY, SYGVKD. This CDR3 is 14 amino acids long. V lost 6 bases, J lost 7 bases, and 16 bases lay in between. The CDR3 is CAISLGVGKNEQFF. The DNA for the CDR3 is TGTGCCATCAGCCTGGGGGTGGGCAAGAATGAGCAGTTCTTC.

This clonotype occurred many times. The genes are TRBV20-1 and TRBJ1-2; TRBD1 aligns across 12 bases. The V gene end was trimmed by 5 bases and the J gene end by 4 bases; junction bases not matched to a gene: 5. The CDR3 sequence is 14 residues long. Germline V gene data show CDR1 as DFQATT and CDR2 as SNEGSKA (reference sequence). The CDR3: CSAAGTGGLYGYTF. In nucleotides, the CDR3 is TGCAGTGCTGCCGGGACAGGGGGCCTCTATGGCTACACCTTC.

This clonotype was picked up many times. The chain joins TRBV6-5 to TRBJ1-1; TRBD1 agrees at 9 bases. The germline CDR1 and CDR2 sequences are MNHEY and SVGAGI. J gave up 3 bases and V 5 bases, and 10 bases lay outside the gene matches. This CDR3 has 16 amino acids. CDR3 amino acids: CASSPGQGPTDTEAFF. CDR3 in DNA: TGTGCCAGCAGTCCAGGACAGGGGCCTACGGACACTGAAGCTTTCTTT.

V and J are TRBV5-4 and TRBJ2-1; D gene unclear. Germline loops: CDR1 SGHNT, CDR2 YYREEE (reference sequence). V was cut by 4 bases and J by 7 bases, with 9 bases left in between. The CDR3 is 12 residues long. The CDR3 DNA reads as TGTGCCAGCAGCCAAGGGTGGAATGAGCAGTTCTTC. Translated, it gives CASSQGWNEQFF.

This clonotype was picked up many times. CDR3 nucleotide sequence: TGCGCCAGCAGCGCCCTCTCTACCGGGACCTACGAGCAGTACTTC. It encodes CASSALSTGTYEQYF. The chain joins TRBV5-1 to TRBJ2-7; tentative D call: TRBD2 (5 bases). The germline V gene has CDR1 SGHRS and CDR2 YFSETQ. Deletions cut 4 bases from V and 2 bases from J, with 16 bases between. This CDR3 comprises 15 residues.

This clonotype showed up just a few times. The rearrangement joins TRBV12-3 or TRBV12-4 to TRBJ1-6; 7 nucleotides line up with TRBD1. The CDR3 is 14 amino acids. With 6 bases clipped from V and 11 bases from J, the junction kept 10 bases outside the gene matches. CDR3 in amino acids: CASRTYRGGAPLHF. As DNA, the CDR3 is TGTGCCAGCAGAACCTACAGGGGAGGGGCACCCCTCCACTTT.

The rearrangement uses TRBV12-3 or TRBV12-4 and TRBJ1-1; TRBD1 is a possible D gene (5 bases). The CDR3 length is 15 residues. Trimming shortened V by 6 bases and J by 0 bases, and 14 bases separated the two germline ends. CDR3 bases: TGTGCCAGCAGACCTGGGACGTTCGTGAACACTGAAGCTTTCTTT. It specifies CASRPGTFVNTEAFF.

This clonotype is labeled as medium-sized (0.01 to 0.1%). This chain connects TRBV29-1 to TRBJ2-7, with 8 bases that match TRBD1. The germline V gene encodes CDR1 SQVTM and CDR2 ANQGSEA. The CDR3 is 11 residues long. V was pared by 7 bases and J by 6 bases, with 5 bases of the junction left unmatched. CDR3 sequence (DNA): TGCAGCGGGCGCACAGGGGGCGAGCAGTACTTC. The encoded protein is CSGRTGGEQYF.

In this sample, this clonotype turned up a few times. The chain uses TRBV30 and TRBJ1-2, with TRBD1 identical over 7 bases. This CDR3 has 11 residues. Germline V lookup: CDR1 GTSNPN, CDR2 SVGIG (reference sequence). Trimming at V came to 5 bases and at J to 3 bases, leaving 0 bases not matched to a gene. The CDR3 DNA reads as TGTGCCTGGGGGACAGACTATGGCTACACCTTC. This encodes CAWGTDYGYTF.

This clonotype was seen a handful of times. The gene calls are TRBV29-1 and TRBJ2-2; possibly TRBD2 for D (6 bases). The V and J ends lost 2 bases and 1 base respectively, with 11 bases between them. Germline CDR1 and CDR2: SQVTM and ANQGSEA. CDR3 length equals 15 residues. The CDR3 loop reads CSVEFPRGNTGELFF. The CDR3, as DNA: TGCAGCGTTGAATTCCCGCGGGGGAACACCGGGGAGCTGTTTTTT.